This T cell receptor beta chain was found in a study of control samples from healthy donors and cancer patients. Germline CDR1 is LNHDA and CDR2 is SQIVND (reference sequence). V trimming: 4 bases; J trimming: 3 bases; junction bases outside the gene matches: 2. CDR3 length: 13 residues. Only in-frame clones appear in the TCRdb table, and some are missing; sequencing was by immunoSEQ multiplex PCR. This table holds about 190,000 clones. The chain combines TRBV19 with TRBJ2-7; the match to TRBD1 covers 8 bases. The source material was blood. The clonotype was recovered from a woman aged 25 to 45 in good health. The CDR3 sequence is CASSKTGDYEQYF. CDR3 bases: TGTGCCAGTAGTAAGACAGGGGACTACGAGCAGTACTTC.